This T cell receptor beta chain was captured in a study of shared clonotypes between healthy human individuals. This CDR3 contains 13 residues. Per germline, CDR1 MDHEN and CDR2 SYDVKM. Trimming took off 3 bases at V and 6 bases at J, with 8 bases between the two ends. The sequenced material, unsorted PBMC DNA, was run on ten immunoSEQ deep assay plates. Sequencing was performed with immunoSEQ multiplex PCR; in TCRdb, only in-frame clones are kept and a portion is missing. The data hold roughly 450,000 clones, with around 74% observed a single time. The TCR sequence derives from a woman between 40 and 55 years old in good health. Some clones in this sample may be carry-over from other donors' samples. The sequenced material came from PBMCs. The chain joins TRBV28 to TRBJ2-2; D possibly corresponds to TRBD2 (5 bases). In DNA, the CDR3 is TGTGCCAGCAGTTTCGGGCGGGCCGGGGAGCTGTTTTTT. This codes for CASSFGRAGELFF.